This TCR beta chain appears in the sequencing data of a study of OX40 agonist ivuxolimab in advanced cancers. Findings and limits, study-wide: Circulating CD4+ and CD8+ T cells showed clonal expansion by week 6 at 0.1 to 3.0 mg/kg. Expanded peripheral T cells had an undetermined antigen specificity.

A few counts support this clone. Its antigen is currently unknown. The CDR3 has 12 residues. Germline V gives CDR1 MDHEN, CDR2 SYDVKM. V shed 10 bases and J shed 2 bases, with 11 bases lying between them. The repertoire was sequenced with immunoSEQ multiplex PCR; TCRdb's copy has only in-frame clones and lacks some. The sample contains approximately 62,000 clones, 88% of which appear only once. The V gene is TRBV28, the J gene TRBJ1-2; D might be TRBD1 (5 bases). The source material was CD4+ or CD8+ T cells sorted from blood, sampled in a trial of the OX40 agonist ivuxolimab. The receptor's source is an adult with an advanced solid tumor such as melanoma, head and neck, liver or kidney cancer. DNA of the CDR3: TGTGCCACCATCGGGACGAACTATGGCTACACCTTC. Residues: CATIGTNYGYTF.